A selection of T cell receptor beta chains follows, all from one sample in a study of vaccination effects on CD4 cells after COVID-19. The antigens of these receptors remain unknown. Profiling relied on immunoSEQ multiplex PCR, and the TCRdb table lists in-frame clones only, not all of them. The sample yields 57,000 or so clones, roughly 72% seen once. The sequencing used CD4+ T cells from PBMCs cultured with HCoV-229E spike peptides, collected after COVID-19 vaccination. These receptors were collected from a human donor who received a COVID-19 vaccine. Both conserved end residues are part of each CDR3. The listing skips clone size in some rows; elsewhere it reads once, few, many or a size class.

cdr3_aa j_call clone_size v_call
CASSSRHGNYGYTF TRBJ1-2 - TRBV2
CATSDWSGGGTGELFF TRBJ2-2 few TRBV24-1
CASSLNPGETQYF TRBJ2-5 - TRBV11-3
CASSYSIKGMQEGRRDTQYF TRBJ2-3 - TRBV6-2/TRBV6-3
CASSFRASGGDTQYF TRBJ2-3 - TRBV11-1
CASSLYGGKGELFF TRBJ2-2 - TRBV19
CASSRTSGYNEQFF TRBJ2-1 - TRBV9
CASSLGSLGLGEDTQYF TRBJ2-3 - TRBV7-2
CASSVAMTGELFF TRBJ2-2 - TRBV9
CASSRALDTGELFF TRBJ2-2 - TRBV2
CASSSGGHRNEKLFF TRBJ1-4 - TRBV5-4
CASRDYRGEETQYF TRBJ2-5 few TRBV4-1
CASSARRANTEAFF TRBJ1-1 few TRBV7-3
CASSNRGDSLSNQPQHF TRBJ1-5 few TRBV19
CASSHASAGGETQYF TRBJ2-5 - TRBV11-1
CASNPLTGGLGTQYF TRBJ2-3 - TRBV28
CASRKVDQPQHF TRBJ1-5 - TRBV2
CASSPGTGVSYGYTF TRBJ1-2 - TRBV6-6
CASSRDRNTDTQYF TRBJ2-3 few TRBV7-9
CASSLTVTTGELFF TRBJ2-2 - TRBV5-1
CASSPYSGAQFF TRBJ2-1 many TRBV7-2
CASSPEGETQYF TRBJ2-5 - TRBV2
CASSPGYSGGTGETQYF TRBJ2-5 - TRBV5-1
CASSASGHSNTEAFF TRBJ1-1 - TRBV9
CASSFLGQGSNEQFF TRBJ2-1 - TRBV6-5
CASSEFGGGSGNTIYF TRBJ1-3 - TRBV2
CATRAASGNTIYF TRBJ1-3 few TRBV10-3
CASSLPSGAKNIQYF TRBJ2-4 - TRBV5-1
CASSYDSNQPQHF TRBJ1-5 - TRBV6-5
CASSFLGDRENTIYF TRBJ1-3 - TRBV5-1
CAWSVQGTEAFF TRBJ1-1 - TRBV30
CAWAGPTDTQYF TRBJ2-3 - TRBV30
CASSSQGVENIQYF TRBJ2-4 once TRBV5-1
CASSRSNSNQPQHF TRBJ1-5 once TRBV19
CASRLAAAGGERMWSTGELFF TRBJ2-2 - TRBV12-2
CASSRTTGGGEKLFF TRBJ1-4 - TRBV11-2
CASSLATSGGAGELFF TRBJ2-2 few TRBV7-2
CASSRQGLAGNTDTQYF TRBJ2-3 - TRBV4-1
CASSVQGVNYGYTF TRBJ1-2 - TRBV9
CASSRWTDNSPLHF TRBJ1-6 few TRBV5-1
CASSFSGQNTGELFF TRBJ2-2 - TRBV7-3
CASRLQTGGNEKLFF TRBJ1-4 - TRBV6-6
CASSYWDRENSPLHF TRBJ1-6 - TRBV6-5
CASSYSGGRGQPQHF TRBJ1-5 - TRBV6-6
CASSYSYREPGNEQFF TRBJ2-1 - TRBV6-2/TRBV6-3